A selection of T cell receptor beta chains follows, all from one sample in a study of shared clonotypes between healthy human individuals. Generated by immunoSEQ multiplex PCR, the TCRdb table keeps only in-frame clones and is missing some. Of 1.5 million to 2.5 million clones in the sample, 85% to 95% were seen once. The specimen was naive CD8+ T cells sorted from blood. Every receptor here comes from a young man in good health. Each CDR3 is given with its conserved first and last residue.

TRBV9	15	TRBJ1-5	CASSVTGATGQPQHF
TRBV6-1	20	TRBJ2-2	CASSEALGLAGELDTGELFF
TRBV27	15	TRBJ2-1	CASSLSGGVGNEQFF
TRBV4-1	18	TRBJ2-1	CASSQDRREPSPLNEQFF
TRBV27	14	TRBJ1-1	CASSWRGYGTEAFF
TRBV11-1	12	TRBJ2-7	CASSLGGSEQYF
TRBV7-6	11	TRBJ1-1	CASSLGTEAFF
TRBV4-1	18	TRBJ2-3	CASSQEAGRGWGADTQYF
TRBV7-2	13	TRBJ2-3	CASSTMAMDTQYF
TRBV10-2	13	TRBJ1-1	CASKHRADTEAFF
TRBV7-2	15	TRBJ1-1	CASSLVGGERTEAFF
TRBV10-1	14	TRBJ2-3	CASSTGRGLDTQYF
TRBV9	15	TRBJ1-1	CASSVTQNRDTEAFF
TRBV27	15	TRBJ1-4	CASSLLIGTNEKLFF
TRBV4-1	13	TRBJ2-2	CASSQVDNWELFF
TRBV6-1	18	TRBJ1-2	CASSEALQRGVNTYGYTF
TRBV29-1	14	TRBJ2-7	CSVELKAGKDEQYF
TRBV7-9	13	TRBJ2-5	CASRKGIQETQYF
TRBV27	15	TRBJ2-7	CASSFGGGAYYEQYF
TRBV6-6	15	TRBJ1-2	CASSPPEGWNYGYTF
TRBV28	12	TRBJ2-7	CASSGAGYEQYF
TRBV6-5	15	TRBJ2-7	CASSTGTGGIYEQYF
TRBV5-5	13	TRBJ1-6	CASSLDWALPLHF
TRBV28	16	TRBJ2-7	CASSSPGYTQGYEQYF
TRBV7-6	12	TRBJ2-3	CASSLAPDTQYF
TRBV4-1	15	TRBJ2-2	CASSRESRNTGELFF
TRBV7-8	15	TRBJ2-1	CASSPPSQDNNEQFF
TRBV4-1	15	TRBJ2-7	CASSQRDTSSYEQYF